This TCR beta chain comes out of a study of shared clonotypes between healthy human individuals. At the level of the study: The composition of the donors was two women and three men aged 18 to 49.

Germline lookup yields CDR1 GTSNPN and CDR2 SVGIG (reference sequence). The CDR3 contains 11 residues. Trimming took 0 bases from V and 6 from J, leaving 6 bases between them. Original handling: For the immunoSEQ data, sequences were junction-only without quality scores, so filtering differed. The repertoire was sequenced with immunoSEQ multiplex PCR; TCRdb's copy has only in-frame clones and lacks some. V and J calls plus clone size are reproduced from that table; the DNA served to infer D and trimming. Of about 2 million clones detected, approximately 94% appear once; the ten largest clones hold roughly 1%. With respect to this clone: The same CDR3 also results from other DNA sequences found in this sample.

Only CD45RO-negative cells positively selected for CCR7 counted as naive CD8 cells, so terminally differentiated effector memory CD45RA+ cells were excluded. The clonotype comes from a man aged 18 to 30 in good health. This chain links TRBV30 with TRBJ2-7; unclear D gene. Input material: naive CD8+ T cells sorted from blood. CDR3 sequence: CAWSVSLEQYF. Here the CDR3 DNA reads TGTGCCTGGAGTGTTTCCCTCGAGCAGTACTTC.